One and the same sample provided the 11 T cell receptor beta chains below, sequenced in a study of CD8 T cells in Susac syndrome (dated by TCRdb to between 2017 and 2020). The method behind the library was the immunoSEQ multiplex PCR assay. RNA was extracted using the RNeasy kit, and about 0.45 to 1 ug of the RNA was reverse transcribed with random hexamers. TCRdb took the public reads, trimmed them with fastp at Q25, ran MiXCR for clone calling and kept in-frame beta chains. Each record represents a unique CDR3 protein, reported with the most common genes and DNA among its rows. The sample yields 200,000 or so distinct CDR3 sequences; about 96% were counted once. The ten largest clones represent approximately 0.097% of the sample. The sequenced material came from CD4+ T cells from PBMCs. Source of these receptors: a human donor with multiple sclerosis.

This rearrangement joins TRBV9 to TRBJ2-7; D remains unclear. The CDR3 sequence is 13 residues long. CDR1 and CDR2 (germline): SGDLS, YYNGEE. Deletions cut 4 bases from V and 7 bases from J, with 15 bases between. The CDR3 region has the DNA TGTGCCAGCAGCAAGCTAGGAGCGCTTGAGCAGTACTTC. This translates into CASSKLGALEQYF. Complete variable domain (other parts from reference TRBV9 and TRBJ2-7): DSGVTQTPKHLITATGQRVTLRCSPRSGDLSVYWYQQSLDQGLQFLIQYYNGEERAKGNILERFSAQQFPDLHSELNLSSLELGDSALYFCASSKLGALEQYFGPGTRLTVT.

This rearrangement joins TRBV3-1 to TRBJ1-1; D is perhaps TRBD1 (5 bases). The CDR3 runs 14 residues. Trimming left V 3 bases short and J 5 bases short, with 13 bases between. CDR1 LGHDT and CDR2 YNNKEL come from the germline V gene (reference sequence). DNA for the CDR3: TGTGCCAGCAGCCATTGGGACCGTAGAACTGAAGCTTTCTTT. Amino acid sequence: CASSHWDRRTEAFF.

J is TRBJ2-2 and V is TRBV20-1; D ambiguous. Trimming removed 6 bases at V and 0 bases at J, with 11 bases between. CDR1 is DFQATT and CDR2 is SNEGSKA in the germline V gene (reference sequence). The CDR3 covers 14 residues. The CDR3 coding sequence is TGCAGTGCGGCGGCAGTCACGAACACCGGGGAGCTGTTTTTT. This gives the protein CSAAAVTNTGELFF.

This chain joins TRBV4-2 and TRBJ1-1; D is undetermined. Germline-derived CDR1 and CDR2 are LGHNA and YNFKEQ. There are 13 residues in the CDR3. Trimming left V 5 bases short and J 8 bases short, with 15 bases between. CDR3 nucleotides: TGTGCCAGCAGCTTAACCCCGGGGATCGAAGCTTTCTTT. The encoded protein is CASSLTPGIEAFF.

The count of this clonotype is one. This chain uses TRBV7-9 with TRBJ1-5, with D possibly matching TRBD1 (5 bases). Germline V gives CDR1 SEHNR, CDR2 FQNEAQ (reference sequence). The CDR3 covers 14 residues. V was trimmed by 4 bases and J by 7 bases, leaving 14 bases between them. CDR3: CASSSSTDSQPQHF. CDR3 nucleotides: TGTGCCAGCAGCTCGAGCACCGACAGCCAGCCCCAGCATTTT.

This chain uses TRBV6-2 or TRBV6-3 with TRBJ2-7; no firm D call. Germline assignment: CDR1 MNHEY and CDR2 SVGEGT. Trimming removed 2 bases from V and 4 bases from J, with 12 bases in between. This CDR3 has 14 amino acids. DNA of the CDR3: TGTGCCAGCAGTTACGACGTCCCGTTATACGAGCAGTACTTC. Protein product: CASSYDVPLYEQYF.

The V call is TRBV20-1, the J call TRBJ2-7, with D possibly TRBD1 on 5 matching bases. The CDR3 spans 14 residues. CDR1 DFQATT and CDR2 SNEGSKA come from the germline V gene (reference sequence). Between the trimmed V and J ends, which lost 6 bases and 2 bases, there was a span of 17 bases. CDR3 loop: CSATSAQGTYEQYF. The CDR3 bases are TGCAGTGCAACCTCGGCCCAGGGAACCTACGAGCAGTACTTC.

Comment on this clonotype: Because the CDR3 is missing its conserved closing phenylalanine or tryptophan, this is likely a read error. The gene calls are TRBV7-9 and TRBJ1-1; tentatively, D is TRBD1 (5 bases). CDR1 SEHNR and CDR2 FQNEAQ come from the germline V gene (reference sequence). The CDR3 has 15 residues. Between the trimmed V and J ends, which lost 3 bases and 3 bases, there was a span of 14 bases. The CDR3 region is CASSLGVFPDTEAFL. Here the CDR3 DNA reads TGTGCCAGCAGCTTGGGGGTTTTCCCTGACACTGAAGCTTTCCTT.

For the CDR3, the DNA is TGTGCCAGCAGTTGGGGACAGGGTACTCCCTACGAGCAGTACTTC. This translates into CASSWGQGTPYEQYF. V is TRBV12-3 or TRBV12-4 and J is TRBJ2-7; 9 positions agree with TRBD1. CDR3 length: 15 amino acids. J was trimmed by 2 bases and V by 4 bases; bases with no gene match: 6.

This rearrangement joins TRBV7-9 to TRBJ2-3; D is unresolved. The CDR3 length is 14 residues. V was clipped by 1 base and J by 2 bases, with 7 bases between them. Germline values: CDR1 SEHNR, CDR2 FQNEAQ (reference sequence). The CDR3, as DNA: TGTGCCAGCAGCTTAGTCGATACCACAGATACGCAGTATTTT. It yields the protein CASSLVDTTDTQYF.

The gene calls are TRBV11-2 and TRBJ2-3; a weak D match, TRBD2 (5 bases). Trimming took off 5 bases at V and 6 bases at J, with 18 bases between the two ends. The germline V gene encodes CDR1 SGHAT and CDR2 FQNNGV. This CDR3 contains 15 residues. The CDR3, as DNA: TGTGCCAGCAGCCCTCTCCGGGGTGGGGTCGATACGCAGTATTTT. It yields the protein CASSPLRGGVDTQYF. The full variable domain, in which reference TRBV11-2 and TRBJ2-3 provide the parts outside the CDR3, is EAGVAQSPRYKIIEKRQSVAFWCNPISGHATLYWYQQILGQGPKLLIQFQNNGVVDDSQLPKDRFSAERLKGVDSTLKIQPAKLEDSAVYLCASSPLRGGVDTQYFGPGTRLTVL.